This T cell receptor beta chain originates from a study of T cells in Graves' hyperthyroidism and ophthalmopathy. Study overall: At the time of initial diagnosis and before any treatment, peripheral blood was collected.

Study-level findings and limits: For ophthalmopathy, model prediction preceded onset by a median approximately 6 months.

This clonotype was observed many times. Its target is not known. RNA transcripts yielded amplified TCR beta CDR3 regions. The study used the HTBI primer set for a first-round RT-PCR of the TCR CDR3. TCRdb re-called the multiplex PCR reads with MiXCR, one entry per CDR3 protein. The sample has about 270,000 distinct CDR3 sequences, under 30% seen once. The V end lost 0 bases, the J end lost 3 bases, and 9 bases lay between the germline ends. CDR1 and CDR2 from the germline V gene are MGHRA and YSYEKL. The CDR3 totals 15 residues. The origin of this receptor is a man aged 35-49 years with Graves' hyperthyroidism that later progressed to Graves' ophthalmopathy. The chain employs TRBV4-1 and TRBJ1-5; a possible D gene is TRBD1 (5 bases). Sequences were obtained from blood. CDR3: CASSQDFGANQPQHF. The CDR3 region has the DNA TGCGCCAGCAGCCAAGATTTCGGGGCCAATCAGCCCCAGCATTTT.